These 22 T cell receptor beta chains were sequenced from one sample in a study of CD8 T cells in ankylosing spondylitis. TCRdb re-called the 5' RACE reads with MiXCR, one entry per CDR3 protein. The table has approximately 340,000 distinct CDR3 sequences, approximately 15% seen once. The sequenced material came from blood, either unsorted or a sorted T cell fraction (not recorded which). The source is a male donor with ankylosing spondylitis or in good health (not recorded which).

The CDR3 here is CASSAAPGSGNTIYF. The CDR3 nucleotides are TGTGCCAGCAGTGCCGCCCCCGGCTCTGGAAACACCATATATTTT. The genes are TRBV12-3 or TRBV12-4 and TRBJ1-3; D gene unclear. The CDR3 spans 15 residues. V dropped 5 bases and J dropped 0 bases, with 11 bases sitting between them.

The chain recombines TRBV19 with TRBJ2-1; 8 bases line up with TRBD1. CDR1 is LNHDA, CDR2 SQIVND, per germline (reference sequence). This CDR3 comprises 11 residues. The CDR3 bases are TGTTCGACAGGGGAATACAATGAGCAGTTCTTC. Its translation: CSTGEYNEQFF.

This clonotype showed up many times. The rearrangement links TRBV12-3 or TRBV12-4 to TRBJ1-5; a possible D gene is TRBD1 (6 bases). The CDR3 spans 15 residues. V was trimmed by 3 bases and J by 7 bases, leaving 16 bases between them. In nucleotides, the CDR3 is TGTGCCAGCAGTTTTCGAGGGGGTGAGGGGCAGCCCCAGCATTTT. It encodes CASSFRGGEGQPQHF.

This clonotype was counted a few times. The chain is built from TRBV11-1 and TRBJ1-6; no clear D gene. The V end was cut by 1 base, the J end by 0 bases, with 16 bases between. This CDR3 has 19 amino acids. From germline, CDR1 is SGHAT and CDR2 FQDESV (reference sequence). The CDR3 loop is CASSLDSGSLSSYNSPLHF. The DNA of the CDR3 is TGTGCCAGCAGCTTAGATTCTGGGAGCCTAAGCTCCTATAATTCACCCCTCCACTTT.

Only a few counts were recorded for this clonotype. The chain employs TRBV13 and TRBJ2-3, with TRBD2 matching over 8 bases. V shed 1 base, J shed 0 bases, and the junction held 6 bases outside the gene matches. The CDR3 consists of 17 residues. Germline loops: CDR1 PRHDT, CDR2 FYEKMQ (reference sequence). The CDR3 is CASSLVLGLGSTDTQYF. The CDR3 DNA follows: TGTGCCAGCAGCTTAGTCTTGGGACTAGGTAGCACAGATACGCAGTATTTT.

This clonotype was observed a handful of times. The rearrangement joins TRBV5-5 to TRBJ2-5, with D possibly TRBD1 on 8 matching bases. V lost 4 bases and J lost 1, with 17 bases in between. This CDR3 has 16 residues. Germline loops: CDR1 SGHKS, CDR2 YYEKEE (reference sequence). CDR3 bases: TGTGCCAGCAGCCGGCCACAGGGGGGGGCCCAAGAGACCCAGTACTTC. This encodes CASSRPQGGAQETQYF.

The chain joins TRBV20-1 to TRBJ1-2; no firm D call. Looked up from germline, CDR1 is DFQATT and CDR2 is SNEGSKA (reference sequence). The CDR3 covers 12 residues. Trimming left V 0 bases short and J 8 bases short, with 10 bases between. This CDR3 is CSAREDGGGYTF. CDR3 sequence (DNA): TGCAGTGCTAGAGAGGACGGCGGGGGCTACACCTTC.

The gene calls are TRBV10-3 and TRBJ2-5; TRBD1 or TRBD2 may be the D gene (5 bases each). Germline CDR1 reads ENHRY; CDR2 reads SYGVKD. Trimming stripped 7 bases from V and 1 base from J, with 10 bases between. The CDR3 extends over 13 amino acids. The CDR3 sequence: CAITTGTQETQYF. For the CDR3, the DNA is TGTGCCATCACCACCGGGACCCAAGAGACCCAGTACTTC.

This clonotype was seen many times. CDR3 in amino acids: CASSLEDTLNTEAFF. CDR3 in DNA: TGTGCCAGCAGCTTAGAAGACACTTTGAACACTGAAGCTTTCTTT. The J gene is TRBJ1-1, the V gene TRBV11-1; D is uncertain. Trimming stripped 1 base from V and 0 bases from J, with 9 bases between. The CDR3 totals 15 residues. Germline CDR1 reads SGHAT; CDR2 reads FQDESV (reference sequence).

This clonotype was seen more than once but under ten times. The chain has TRBV20-1 and TRBJ2-2, with a tentative D call TRBD2 (5 bases). Germline assignment: CDR1 DFQATT and CDR2 SNEGSKA (reference sequence). The CDR3 contains 12 residues. V was trimmed by 3 bases and J by 6 bases, leaving 8 bases between them. CDR3 amino acids: CSASKAAGELFF. The CDR3 DNA follows: TGCAGTGCTAGCAAAGCGGCCGGGGAGCTGTTTTTT.

This clonotype was counted only a few times. The genes are TRBV18 and TRBJ2-3; D unclear. V was clipped by 4 bases and J by 1 base, with 9 bases between them. The CDR3 totals 14 residues. From germline, CDR1 is KGHSH and CDR2 LQKENI. The CDR3 nucleotides read TGTGCCAGCTCACTTTTCCAGGGCACAGATACGCAGTATTTT. As protein: CASSLFQGTDTQYF. The whole variable domain, remainder taken from reference TRBV18 and TRBJ2-3, is NAGVMQNPRHLVRRRGQEARLRCSPMKGHSHVYWYRQLPEEGLKFMVYLQKENIIDESGMPKERFSAEFPKEGPSILRIQQVVRGDSAAYFCASSLFQGTDTQYFGPGTRLTVL.

The chain carries TRBV5-1 and TRBJ1-2; 7 bases match TRBD1. V was clipped by 1 base and J by 2 bases; unmatched bases: 11. The CDR3 has 17 amino acids. The germline V gene encodes CDR1 SGHRS and CDR2 YFSETQ. CDR3 amino acids: CASSLWGGGLINYGYTF. The CDR3 DNA sequence: TGCGCCAGCAGCTTGTGGGGAGGGGGCCTTATCAACTATGGCTACACCTTC.

The sample holds many counts of this clonotype. V gene TRBV11-2 combines with J gene TRBJ1-2; no firm D call. CDR3 size: 15 residues. The V end lost 0 bases, the J end lost 4 bases, and 12 bases lay between the germline ends. Germline values: CDR1 SGHAT, CDR2 FQNNGV. In DNA, the CDR3 is TGTGCCAGCAGCTTAGAGCGGTCTACCTTCTATGGCTACACCTTC. Translating gives CASSLERSTFYGYTF.

This chain uses TRBV5-1 with TRBJ2-3; 9 bases match TRBD2. This CDR3 region has 16 residues. J lost 4 bases, V lost 0 bases, and 6 bases had no gene match. The germline gives CDR1 SGHRS, CDR2 YFSETQ. Written as DNA, the CDR3 is TGCGCCAGCAGCTTGGAAGGCGGGAGGGCCCCAGATACGCAGTATTTT. It encodes CASSLEGGRAPDTQYF.

In this sample, this clonotype turned up a few times. This chain joins TRBV6-5 and TRBJ1-1; 10 bases agree with TRBD1. Trimming removed 2 bases from V and 5 bases from J; junction bases left unmatched: 8. Germline values: CDR1 MNHEY, CDR2 SVGAGI. The CDR3 loop spans 16 amino acids. In DNA, the CDR3 is TGTGCCAGCAGTTACCGAAAGACAGGGGGCATTACTGAAGCTTTCTTT. This codes for CASSYRKTGGITEAFF.

This clonotype was detected only a few times. V usage is TRBV10-3 and J usage is TRBJ1-1; TRBD1 agrees at 7 bases. CDR1 and CDR2 from the germline V gene are ENHRY and SYGVKD. The CDR3 runs 11 residues. V dropped 10 bases and J dropped 5; count of bases not matched to a gene: 4. CDR3 sequence: CATRTGTEAFF. CDR3 in DNA: TGTGCCACCCGGACAGGTACTGAAGCTTTCTTT.

The V gene is TRBV20-1, the J gene TRBJ2-7; 8 bases match TRBD2. The CDR3 is 12 residues long. J lost 4 bases, V lost 4 bases, and 3 bases had no gene match. Germline assignment: CDR1 DFQATT and CDR2 SNEGSKA (reference sequence). The CDR3 region is CSATGGGYEQYF. In DNA form, the CDR3 reads TGCAGTGCTACCGGCGGGGGGTACGAGCAGTACTTC.

The J gene is TRBJ2-1, the V gene TRBV7-2; 7 positions match TRBD1. V was clipped by 5 bases and J by 6 bases; unmatched bases: 10. The CDR3 contains 15 residues. CDR1 and CDR2 from the germline V gene are SGHTA and FQGNSA. CDR3 bases: TGTGCCAGCAGCCTCTCCGGGACAGTCGCCAATGAGCAGTTCTTC. It yields the protein CASSLSGTVANEQFF.

The rearrangement uses TRBV5-1 and TRBJ1-1, with 11 bases aligning to TRBD1. The CDR3 covers 14 residues. Trimming removed 4 bases from V and 8 bases from J; junction bases left unmatched: 7. Germline CDR1 is SGHRS and CDR2 is YFSETQ. The CDR3 nucleotides read TGCGCCAGCAGCACGGGACAGGGGGATACCGAAGCTTTCTTT. Translating it yields CASSTGQGDTEAFF.

The chain carries TRBV10-3 and TRBJ2-2, with 11 positions matching TRBD2. This CDR3 comprises 18 residues. Trimming removed 3 bases from V and 4 bases from J; junction bases left unmatched: 10. Germline V gene lookup returns CDR1 ENHRY and CDR2 SYGVKD. CDR3 coding DNA: TGTGCCATCAGTGAACCCCGTAGCGGGGGGGCAGTCACCGGGGAGCTGTTTTTT. Residues: CAISEPRSGGAVTGELFF.

The chain employs TRBV6-2 or TRBV6-3 and TRBJ1-1; D is ambiguous. The CDR3 extends over 12 amino acids. V was pared by 5 bases and J by 6 bases, with 10 bases between. From germline, CDR1 is MNHEY and CDR2 SVGEGT. The CDR3 sequence: CASSTSTAEAFF. In DNA, the CDR3 is TGTGCCAGCAGTACCTCCACAGCTGAAGCTTTCTTT.

This clonotype was recorded once. The J gene is TRBJ2-5, the V gene TRBV5-1, with 8 bases matching TRBD2. This CDR3 has 16 amino acids. After removal of 3 bases from V and 2 bases from J, the junction contained 9 bases not matched to a gene. Per germline, CDR1 SGHRS and CDR2 YFSETQ. The CDR3, as DNA: TGCGCCAGCAGCTCCCAACTAGCGGCGTTACAAGAGACCCAGTACTTC. It yields the protein CASSSQLAALQETQYF.